The rows below give T cell receptor beta chains drawn from one sample of a study of shared clonotypes between healthy human individuals. Profiled with immunoSEQ multiplex PCR; TCRdb holds only in-frame clones, not every one. The sample gives over 1.5 million clones, nearly 99% of which show up once; around 0.45% is in the top ten. The material sequenced was naive CD4+ T cells sorted from blood. The receptors come from a man between 25 and 39 years old in good health. CDR3s include the opening cysteine and the closing phenylalanine or tryptophan. D genes are given only for firm matches. Size values are once, few and many counts, or a class for expanded clones, and some rows have none.

J gene: TRBJ1-2
CDR3 length: 14
V gene: TRBV5-8
clone size: NA
D gene: NA
CDR3 DNA: TGTGCCAGCAGAGATATTCGCTTAGACTATGGCTACACCTTC
CDR3 protein: CASRDIRLDYGYTF

J gene: TRBJ2-7
CDR3 length: 18
V gene: TRBV10-3
clone size: NA
D gene: NA
CDR3 DNA: TGTGCCATCAGTGAGTCGGGGAGACAGGGAGGGGTATTCTACGAGCAGTACTTC
CDR3 protein: CAISESGRQGGVFYEQYF

J gene: TRBJ2-1
CDR3 length: 19
V gene: TRBV5-1
clone size: NA
D gene: TRBD2
CDR3 DNA: TGCGCCAGCAGCTTATGGACTAGCGGGAGCCTAATGAGGTACAATGAGCAGTTCTTC
CDR3 protein: CASSLWTSGSLMRYNEQFF

J gene: TRBJ2-2
CDR3 length: 16
V gene: TRBV6-6
clone size: once
D gene: TRBD1
CDR3 DNA: TGTGCCAGCAGTTATTTGACAGGGATGCAAACCGGGGAGCTGTTTTTT
CDR3 protein: CASSYLTGMQTGELFF

J gene: TRBJ2-2
CDR3 length: 14
V gene: TRBV7-8
clone size: NA
D gene: NA
CDR3 DNA: TGTGCCAGCAGCTTATTGAGAAACACCGGGGAGCTGTTTTTT
CDR3 protein: CASSLLRNTGELFF

J gene: TRBJ2-7
CDR3 length: 15
V gene: TRBV10-1
clone size: once
D gene: TRBD1
CDR3 DNA: TGCGCCAGCAGTGAGTCTCGGACAGGGTCCTACGAGCAGTACTTC
CDR3 protein: CASSESRTGSYEQYF

J gene: TRBJ2-2
CDR3 length: 14
V gene: TRBV5-6
clone size: NA
D gene: NA
CDR3 DNA: TGTGCCAGCCGCGAGGGTGCAAACACCGGGGAGCTGTTTTTT
CDR3 protein: CASREGANTGELFF

J gene: TRBJ2-7
CDR3 length: 15
V gene: TRBV10-3
clone size: NA
D gene: TRBD1
CDR3 DNA: TGTGCCATCAGTGTCGGACAGGGATGGAGGTACGAGCAGTACTTC
CDR3 protein: CAISVGQGWRYEQYF

J gene: TRBJ1-5
CDR3 length: 15
V gene: TRBV15
clone size: few
D gene: TRBD1
CDR3 DNA: TGTGCCACCAGCAGAGGACAGGGATTGTATCAGCCCCAGCATTTT
CDR3 protein: CATSRGQGLYQPQHF

J gene: TRBJ1-1
CDR3 length: 15
V gene: TRBV9
clone size: NA
D gene: NA
CDR3 DNA: TGTGCCAGCAGCCCCCGACAGACCCTGAACACTGAAGCTTTCTTT
CDR3 protein: CASSPRQTLNTEAFF

J gene: TRBJ2-5
CDR3 length: 17
V gene: TRBV7-9
clone size: NA
D gene: TRBD2
CDR3 DNA: TGTGCCAGCAGCTTAGTTACTAGCGGGAGAGGCGGGGAGACCCAGTACTTC
CDR3 protein: CASSLVTSGRGGETQYF

J gene: TRBJ2-7
CDR3 length: 16
V gene: TRBV1
clone size: NA
D gene: NA
CDR3 DNA: TGCACCATTTGGACAGGCCTATCGAAACTTTCCTACGAGCAGTACTTC
CDR3 protein: CTIWTGLSKLSYEQYF

J gene: TRBJ1-2
CDR3 length: 14
V gene: TRBV29-1
clone size: NA
D gene: TRBD1
CDR3 DNA: TGCAGCGTTGGTAACAGGGGGCAAGGCTATGGCTACACCTTC
CDR3 protein: CSVGNRGQGYGYTF

J gene: TRBJ2-1
CDR3 length: 13
V gene: TRBV6-5
clone size: NA
D gene: NA
CDR3 DNA: TGTGCCAGCAGTTACTCGACTACCCATGAGCAGTTCTTC
CDR3 protein: CASSYSTTHEQFF

J gene: TRBJ2-1
CDR3 length: 15
V gene: TRBV5-4
clone size: once
D gene: TRBD2
CDR3 DNA: TGTGCCAGCAGCTTGTATCTAGCGGCCTACAATGAGCAGTTCTTC
CDR3 protein: CASSLYLAAYNEQFF

J gene: TRBJ2-7
CDR3 length: 15
V gene: TRBV27
clone size: NA
D gene: TRBD1
CDR3 DNA: TGTGCCACCATCCCCCGGGGACAGGGGGCGATGGAGCAGTACTTC
CDR3 protein: CATIPRGQGAMEQYF

J gene: TRBJ1-1
CDR3 length: 15
V gene: TRBV7-3
clone size: NA
D gene: NA
CDR3 DNA: TGTGCCAGCAGCTTAGGGCTTACGGCCAACACTGAAGCTTTCTTT
CDR3 protein: CASSLGLTANTEAFF

J gene: TRBJ2-2
CDR3 length: 15
V gene: TRBV7-9
clone size: NA
D gene: TRBD2
CDR3 DNA: TGTGCCAGCAGCTTAACAGCGGGAGCCGCCGGGGAGCTGTTTTTT
CDR3 protein: CASSLTAGAAGELFF

J gene: TRBJ2-7
CDR3 length: 14
V gene: TRBV9
clone size: NA
D gene: NA
CDR3 DNA: TGTGCCAGCAGCGTAGCGGGACTGACCTACGAGCAGTACTTC
CDR3 protein: CASSVAGLTYEQYF

J gene: TRBJ1-5
CDR3 length: 13
V gene: TRBV6-1
clone size: NA
D gene: TRBD1
CDR3 DNA: TGTGCCACTGGGACAGGGTTAGGCCAGCCCCAGCATTTT
CDR3 protein: CATGTGLGQPQHF

J gene: TRBJ2-7
CDR3 length: 16
V gene: TRBV7-9
clone size: NA
D gene: TRBD2
CDR3 DNA: TGTGCCAGCAGCTCGGGACTAGCGGGAGAAAGAGACGAGCAGTACTTC
CDR3 protein: CASSSGLAGERDEQYF

J gene: TRBJ1-3
CDR3 length: 15
V gene: TRBV2
clone size: NA
D gene: NA
CDR3 DNA: TGTGCCAGCAGTCCCTCTGCACCGGGGGGAAACACCATATATTTT
CDR3 protein: CASSPSAPGGNTIYF

J gene: TRBJ2-3
CDR3 length: 15
V gene: TRBV6-1
clone size: NA
D gene: NA
CDR3 DNA: TGTGCCAGCAGTGACCTCCGGGACAGCACAGATACGCAGTATTTT
CDR3 protein: CASSDLRDSTDTQYF

J gene: TRBJ2-2
CDR3 length: 17
V gene: TRBV5-1
clone size: NA
D gene: NA
CDR3 DNA: TGCGCCAGCAGCCCGCCCGGGAGCGTCCGTGGCACCGGGGAGCTGTTTTTT
CDR3 protein: CASSPPGSVRGTGELFF

J gene: TRBJ2-1
CDR3 length: 19
V gene: TRBV15
clone size: NA
D gene: NA
CDR3 DNA: TGTGCCACCAGCCCCGGGGGCGGGAACGCGGGCCGTACCTACAATGAGCAGTTCTTC
CDR3 protein: CATSPGGGNAGRTYNEQFF

J gene: TRBJ1-5
CDR3 length: 15
V gene: TRBV6-6
clone size: NA
D gene: NA
CDR3 DNA: TGTGCCAGCAGTTACCCGAGGGCCCAGAATCAGCCCCAGCATTTT
CDR3 protein: CASSYPRAQNQPQHF

J gene: TRBJ2-7
CDR3 length: 15
V gene: TRBV29-1
clone size: NA
D gene: TRBD2
CDR3 DNA: TGCAGCGTCGGCCCGACTAGCGGGAGCCTCTACGAGCAGTACTTC
CDR3 protein: CSVGPTSGSLYEQYF

J gene: TRBJ2-1
CDR3 length: 15
V gene: TRBV5-1
clone size: NA
D gene: TRBD2
CDR3 DNA: TGCGCCACCACGCCCTTCGGGGGGTACTACAATGAGCAGTTCTTC
CDR3 protein: CATTPFGGYYNEQFF

J gene: TRBJ2-1
CDR3 length: 17
V gene: TRBV18
clone size: NA
D gene: TRBD2
CDR3 DNA: TGTGCCAGCTCACCTTGGACTAGCGGGAGCTTTGAGAATGAGCAGTTCTTC
CDR3 protein: CASSPWTSGSFENEQFF

J gene: TRBJ1-1
CDR3 length: 11
V gene: TRBV25-1
clone size: NA
D gene: NA
CDR3 DNA: TGTGCCAGCAGTGATCTTACTGAAGCTTTCTTT
CDR3 protein: CASSDLTEAFF

J gene: TRBJ2-1
CDR3 length: 18
V gene: TRBV28
clone size: NA
D gene: TRBD2
CDR3 DNA: TGTGCCAGCAGTAAGGGGGCTAGCGGGAGAGTTTTAGGCTATGAGCAGTTCTTC
CDR3 protein: CASSKGASGRVLGYEQFF

J gene: TRBJ2-3
CDR3 length: 16
V gene: TRBV7-9
clone size: NA
D gene: NA
CDR3 DNA: TGTGCCAGCAGCCCCGGGACAACTACCGAGGCAGATACGCAGTATTTT
CDR3 protein: CASSPGTTTEADTQYF

J gene: TRBJ1-1
CDR3 length: 14
V gene: TRBV2
clone size: NA
D gene: TRBD1
CDR3 DNA: TGTGCCAGCAGCCCGGGACAGGGAGGTACTGAAGCTTTCTTT
CDR3 protein: CASSPGQGGTEAFF

J gene: TRBJ2-7
CDR3 length: 16
V gene: TRBV2
clone size: once
D gene: TRBD1
CDR3 DNA: TGTGCCAGCAACTTTTATCGACAGGGAAGCTCCTACGAGCAGTACTTC
CDR3 protein: CASNFYRQGSSYEQYF